Sequencing of this T cell receptor (beta chain) was carried out in a study of CD8+CD57+ T cells in acquired aplastic anemia. About the research overall: Sorted CD4+ plus CD8+ cells gave DNA averaging around 3 ug. General study points: Researchers report that some 31 CD8+ CDR3 sequences appeared in both patients and controls.

It was genomic DNA that served as the template for profiling TCR beta VDJ and CDR3. TCRdb reprocessed the reads with MiXCR, giving one entry per CDR3 protein. The table lists about 98,000 distinct CDR3 sequences, 65% to 70% of them singletons. Of note for this clonotype: Its antigen remains unknown.

All sequencing subjects had displayed CD8+CD57+ cell expansion on flow cytometry. Sequencing was carried out using sorted CD4+, CD8+, or CD8+CD57+ T cells (not recorded which) from PBMCs. This TCR was sampled from a human donor with aplastic anemia.

The CDR3: CASHRGTGELFF. The CDR3, as DNA: TGTGCCAGTCACAGGGGCACCGGGGAGCTGTTTTTT. V usage is TRBV25-1 and J usage is TRBJ2-2, with 7 positions matching TRBD1. V gave up 9 bases and J gave up 4 bases; unmatched junction bases: 2. Germline V CDR1 and CDR2: MGHDK, SYGVNS. This CDR3 region has 12 residues.